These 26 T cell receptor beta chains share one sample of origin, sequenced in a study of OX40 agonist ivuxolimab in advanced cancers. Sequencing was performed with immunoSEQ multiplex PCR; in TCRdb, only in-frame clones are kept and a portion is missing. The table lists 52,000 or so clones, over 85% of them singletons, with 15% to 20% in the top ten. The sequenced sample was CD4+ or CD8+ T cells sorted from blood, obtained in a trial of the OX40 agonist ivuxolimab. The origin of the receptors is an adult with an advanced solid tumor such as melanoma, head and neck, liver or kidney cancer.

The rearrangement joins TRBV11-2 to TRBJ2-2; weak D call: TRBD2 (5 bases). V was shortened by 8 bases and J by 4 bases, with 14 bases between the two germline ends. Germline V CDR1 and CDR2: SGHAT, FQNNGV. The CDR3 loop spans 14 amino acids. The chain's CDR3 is CASERAGVTGELFF. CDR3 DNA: TGTGCCAGCGAGAGGGCTGGAGTCACCGGGGAGCTGTTTTTT.

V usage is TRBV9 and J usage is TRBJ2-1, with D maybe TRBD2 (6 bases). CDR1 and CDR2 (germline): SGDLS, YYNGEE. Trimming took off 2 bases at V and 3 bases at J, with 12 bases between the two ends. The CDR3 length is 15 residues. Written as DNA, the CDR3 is TGTGCCAGCAGCGTTGGAGGGGCCTACTACAATGAGCAGTTCTTC. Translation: CASSVGGAYYNEQFF.

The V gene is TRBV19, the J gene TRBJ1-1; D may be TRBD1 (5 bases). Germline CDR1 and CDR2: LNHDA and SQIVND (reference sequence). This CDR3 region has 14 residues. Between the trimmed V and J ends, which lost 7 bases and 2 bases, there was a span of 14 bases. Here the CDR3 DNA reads TGTGCCAGTATCCGGGGGTACGGAAACACTGAAGCTTTCTTT. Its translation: CASIRGYGNTEAFF.

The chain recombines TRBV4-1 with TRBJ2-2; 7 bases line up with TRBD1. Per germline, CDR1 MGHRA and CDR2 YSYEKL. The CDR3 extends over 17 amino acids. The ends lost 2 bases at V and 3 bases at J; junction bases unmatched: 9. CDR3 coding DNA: TGCGCCAGCAGCCAACGGGCAGACAGGGTAGACACCGGGGAGCTGTTTTTT. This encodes CASSQRADRVDTGELFF.

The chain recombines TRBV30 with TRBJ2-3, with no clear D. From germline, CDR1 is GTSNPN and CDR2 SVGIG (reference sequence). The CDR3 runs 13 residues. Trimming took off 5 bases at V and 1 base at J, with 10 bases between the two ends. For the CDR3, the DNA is TGTGCCTGGGACCAGACTGGCACAGATACGCAGTATTTT. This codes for CAWDQTGTDTQYF.

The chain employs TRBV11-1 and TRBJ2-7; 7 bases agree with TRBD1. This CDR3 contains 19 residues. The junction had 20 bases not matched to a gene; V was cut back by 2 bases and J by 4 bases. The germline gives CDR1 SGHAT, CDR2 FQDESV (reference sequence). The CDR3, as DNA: TGTGCCAGCAGCTTATGGGCTACAGGGGACCTTGGGCGAGAGTACGAGCAGTACTTC. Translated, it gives CASSLWATGDLGREYEQYF.

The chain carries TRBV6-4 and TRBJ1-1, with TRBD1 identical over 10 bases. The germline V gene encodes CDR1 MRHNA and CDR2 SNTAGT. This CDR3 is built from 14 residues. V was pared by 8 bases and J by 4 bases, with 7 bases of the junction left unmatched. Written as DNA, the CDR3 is TGTGCCAGCCGAGACAGGGGGCTCGGCACTGAAGCTTTCTTT. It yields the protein CASRDRGLGTEAFF.

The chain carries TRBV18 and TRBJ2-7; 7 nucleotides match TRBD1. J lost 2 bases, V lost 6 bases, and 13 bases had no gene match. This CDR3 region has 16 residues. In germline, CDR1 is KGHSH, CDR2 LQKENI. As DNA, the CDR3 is TGTGCCAGCTCGAACCCCGGGACAGCAGTAACCTACGAGCAGTACTTC. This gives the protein CASSNPGTAVTYEQYF.

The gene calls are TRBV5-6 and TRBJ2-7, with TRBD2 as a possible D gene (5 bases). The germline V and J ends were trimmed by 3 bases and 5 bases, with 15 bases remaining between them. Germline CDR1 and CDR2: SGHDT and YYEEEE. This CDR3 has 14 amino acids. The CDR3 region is CASSSLLPGNEQYF. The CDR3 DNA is TGTGCCAGCAGCTCACTGTTGCCGGGGAACGAGCAGTACTTC.

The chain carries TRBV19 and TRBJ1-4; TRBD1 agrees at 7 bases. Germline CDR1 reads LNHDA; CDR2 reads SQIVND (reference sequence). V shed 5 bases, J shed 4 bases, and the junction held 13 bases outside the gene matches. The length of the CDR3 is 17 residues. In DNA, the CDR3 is TGTGCCAGTAGTCCAAACAGGGGAGGACCGATTAATGAAAAACTGTTTTTT. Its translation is CASSPNRGGPINEKLFF.

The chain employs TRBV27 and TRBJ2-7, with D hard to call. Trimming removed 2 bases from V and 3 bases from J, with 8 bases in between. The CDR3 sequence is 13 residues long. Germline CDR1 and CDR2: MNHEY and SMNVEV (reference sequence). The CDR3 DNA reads TGTGCCAGCAGTTTAGGTACCCTCTACGAGCAGTACTTC. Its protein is CASSLGTLYEQYF.

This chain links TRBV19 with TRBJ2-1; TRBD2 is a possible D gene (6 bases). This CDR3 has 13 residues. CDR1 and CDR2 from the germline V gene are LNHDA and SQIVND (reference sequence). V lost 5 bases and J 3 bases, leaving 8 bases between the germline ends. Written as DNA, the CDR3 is TGTGCCAGTAGTCGGGAGAGCTACAATGAGCAGTTCTTC. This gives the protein CASSRESYNEQFF.

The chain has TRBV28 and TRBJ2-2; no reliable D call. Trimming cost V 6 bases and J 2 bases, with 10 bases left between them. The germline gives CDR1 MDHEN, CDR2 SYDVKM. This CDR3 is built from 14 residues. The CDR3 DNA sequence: TGTGCCAGCAGCCCTGACTTCAACACCGGGGAGCTGTTTTTT. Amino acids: CASSPDFNTGELFF.

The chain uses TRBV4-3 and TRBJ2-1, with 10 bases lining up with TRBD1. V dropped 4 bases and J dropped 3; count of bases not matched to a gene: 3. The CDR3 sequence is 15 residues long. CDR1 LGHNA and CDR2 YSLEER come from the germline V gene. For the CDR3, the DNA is TGCGCCAGCAGCCTGGACAGGGGGAACTACAATGAGCAGTTCTTC. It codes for CASSLDRGNYNEQFF.

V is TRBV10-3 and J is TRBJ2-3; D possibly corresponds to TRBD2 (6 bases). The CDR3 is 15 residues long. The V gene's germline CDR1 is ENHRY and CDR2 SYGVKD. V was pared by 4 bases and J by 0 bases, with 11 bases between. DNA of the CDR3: TGTGCCATCAGTGGGGGGGAATCTAGCACAGATACGCAGTATTTT. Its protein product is CAISGGESSTDTQYF.

CDR3 nucleotides: TGTGCCAGCACCTCGTCTGGAACTTACGAGCAGTACTTC. Its translation: CASTSSGTYEQYF. The chain links TRBV7-8 to TRBJ2-7; D ambiguous. The V gene's germline CDR1 is SGHVS and CDR2 FQNEAQ. The CDR3 is made up of 13 amino acids. With 7 bases removed from V and 4 bases from J, the gap between germline ends came to 14 bases. Full variable domain (missing parts from reference TRBV7-8 and TRBJ2-7): GAGVSQSPRYKVAKRGQDVALRCDPISGHVSLFWYQQALGQGPEFLTYFQNEAQLDKSGLPSDRFFAERPEGSVSTLKIQRTQQEDSAVYLCASTSSGTYEQYFGPGTRLTVT.

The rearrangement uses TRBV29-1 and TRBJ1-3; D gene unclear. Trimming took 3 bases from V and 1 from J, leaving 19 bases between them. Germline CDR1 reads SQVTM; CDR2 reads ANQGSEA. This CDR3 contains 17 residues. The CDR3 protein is CSVEGLTDGGSGNTIYF. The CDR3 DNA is TGCAGCGTTGAGGGCTTAACGGACGGCGGGTCTGGAAACACCATATATTTT.

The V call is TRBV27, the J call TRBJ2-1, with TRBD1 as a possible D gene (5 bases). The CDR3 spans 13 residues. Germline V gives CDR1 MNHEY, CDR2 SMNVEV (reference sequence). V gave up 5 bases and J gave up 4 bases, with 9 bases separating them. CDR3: CASSHQGYNEQFF. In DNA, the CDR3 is TGTGCCAGCAGTCATCAGGGTTACAATGAGCAGTTCTTC.

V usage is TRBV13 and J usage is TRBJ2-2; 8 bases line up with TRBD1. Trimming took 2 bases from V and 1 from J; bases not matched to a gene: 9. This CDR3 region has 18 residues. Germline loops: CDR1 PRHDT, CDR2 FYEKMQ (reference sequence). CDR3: CASSLNPWTGQNTGELFF. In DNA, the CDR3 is TGTGCCAGCAGCTTAAACCCCTGGACAGGGCAGAACACCGGGGAGCTGTTTTTT.

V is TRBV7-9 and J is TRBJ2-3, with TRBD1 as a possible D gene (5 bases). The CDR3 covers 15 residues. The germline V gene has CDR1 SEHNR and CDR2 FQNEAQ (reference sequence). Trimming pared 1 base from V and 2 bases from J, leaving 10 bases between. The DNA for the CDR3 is TGTGCCAGCAGCTTAGTGACAGTTCCCACAGATACGCAGTATTTT. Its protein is CASSLVTVPTDTQYF.

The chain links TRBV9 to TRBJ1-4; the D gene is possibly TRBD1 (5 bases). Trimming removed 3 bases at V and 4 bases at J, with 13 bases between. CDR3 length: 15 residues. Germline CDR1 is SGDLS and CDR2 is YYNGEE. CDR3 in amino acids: CASSAPGGDNEKLFF. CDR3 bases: TGTGCCAGCAGCGCCCCGGGAGGGGATAATGAAAAACTGTTTTTT.

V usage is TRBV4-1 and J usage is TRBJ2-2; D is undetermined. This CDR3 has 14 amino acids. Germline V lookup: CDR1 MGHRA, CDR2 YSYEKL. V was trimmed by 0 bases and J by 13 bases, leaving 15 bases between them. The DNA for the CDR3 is TGCGCCAGCAGCCAAGAAGCAGCGCCGGTGGGGCTGTTTTTT. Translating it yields CASSQEAAPVGLFF.

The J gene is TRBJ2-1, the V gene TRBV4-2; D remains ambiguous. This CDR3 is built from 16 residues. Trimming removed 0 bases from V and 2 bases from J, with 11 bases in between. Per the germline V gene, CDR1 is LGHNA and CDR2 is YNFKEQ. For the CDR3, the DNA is TGTGCCAGCAGCCAAGAAAGTTCGCGTACCTACAATGAGCAGTTCTTC. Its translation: CASSQESSRTYNEQFF.

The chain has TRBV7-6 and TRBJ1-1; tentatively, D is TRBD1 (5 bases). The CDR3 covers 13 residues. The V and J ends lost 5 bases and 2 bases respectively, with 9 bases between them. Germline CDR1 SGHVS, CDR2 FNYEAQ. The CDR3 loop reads CASSPGQNTEAFF. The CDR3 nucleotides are TGTGCCAGCAGCCCCGGACAAAACACTGAAGCTTTCTTT.

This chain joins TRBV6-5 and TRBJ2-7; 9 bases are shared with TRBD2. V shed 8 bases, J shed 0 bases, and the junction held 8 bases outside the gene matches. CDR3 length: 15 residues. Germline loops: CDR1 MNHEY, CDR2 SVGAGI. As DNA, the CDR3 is TGTGCCAGCGGGGCGATTAGCGGGAGCTCCTACGAGCAGTACTTC. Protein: CASGAISGSSYEQYF.

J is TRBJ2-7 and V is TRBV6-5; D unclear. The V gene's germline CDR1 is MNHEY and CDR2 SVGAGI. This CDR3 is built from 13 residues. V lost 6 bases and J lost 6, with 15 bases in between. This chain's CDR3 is CASRSLGTFEQYF. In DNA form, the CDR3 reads TGTGCCAGCAGGTCCCTAGGTACATTCGAGCAGTACTTC.